This T cell receptor (beta chain) was recovered during a study of neurological immune-mediated disorders. In its sample, this clonotype was seen many times. The cDNA was synthesized by means of template-switch 5'RACE, which was carried out with 10-nucleotide random UMIs. MiXCR, applied by TCRdb to the 5' RACE reads, yields one record per CDR3 protein. Of about 46,000 distinct CDR3 sequences in the sample, about 2% were seen once. This receptor was identified in a woman aged 40 to 50 with multiple sclerosis. Material: PBMCs.

CDR3 sequence: CASSQYGTSGDEQYF. The DNA for the CDR3 is TGCGCCAGCAGCCAATACGGGACTAGCGGGGACGAGCAGTACTTC. This rearrangement joins TRBV4-1 to TRBJ2-7; the match to TRBD2 covers 13 bases. Germline CDR1 reads MGHRA; CDR2 reads YSYEKL. With 2 bases clipped from V and 5 bases from J, the junction kept 3 bases outside the gene matches. This CDR3 has 15 residues.